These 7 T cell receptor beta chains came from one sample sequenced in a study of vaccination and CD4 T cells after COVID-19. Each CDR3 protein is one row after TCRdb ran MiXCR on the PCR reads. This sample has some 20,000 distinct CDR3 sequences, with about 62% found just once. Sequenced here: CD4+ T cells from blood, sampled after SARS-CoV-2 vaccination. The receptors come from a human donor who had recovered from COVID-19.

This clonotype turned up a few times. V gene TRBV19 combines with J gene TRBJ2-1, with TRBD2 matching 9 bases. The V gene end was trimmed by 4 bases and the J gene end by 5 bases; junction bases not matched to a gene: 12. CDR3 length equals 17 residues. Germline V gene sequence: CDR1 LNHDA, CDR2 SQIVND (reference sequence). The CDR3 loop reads CASSSFLLAGLDNEQFF. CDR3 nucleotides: TGTGCCAGTAGTAGTTTCTTGCTAGCGGGACTTGACAATGAGCAGTTCTTC.

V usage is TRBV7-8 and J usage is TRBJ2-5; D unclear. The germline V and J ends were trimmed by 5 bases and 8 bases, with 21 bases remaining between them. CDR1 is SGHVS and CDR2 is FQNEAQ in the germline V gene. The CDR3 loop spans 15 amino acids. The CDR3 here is CASSPRRTNVITQYF. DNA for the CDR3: TGTGCCAGCAGCCCCCGACGGACCAATGTCATAACCCAGTACTTC.

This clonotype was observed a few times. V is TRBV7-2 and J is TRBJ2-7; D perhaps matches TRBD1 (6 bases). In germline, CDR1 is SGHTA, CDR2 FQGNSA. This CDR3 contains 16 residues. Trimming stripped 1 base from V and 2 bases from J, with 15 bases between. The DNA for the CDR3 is TGTGCCAGCAGCTTAGTCTTAGGACAGCGAACCTACGAGCAGTACTTC. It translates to CASSLVLGQRTYEQYF.

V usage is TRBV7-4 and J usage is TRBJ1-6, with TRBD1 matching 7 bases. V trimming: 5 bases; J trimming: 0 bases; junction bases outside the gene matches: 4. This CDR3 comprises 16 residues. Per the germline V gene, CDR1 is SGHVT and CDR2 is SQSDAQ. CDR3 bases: TGTGCCAGCAGCGTAGGGGGCAGCTCCTATAATTCACCCCTCCACTTT. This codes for CASSVGGSSYNSPLHF.

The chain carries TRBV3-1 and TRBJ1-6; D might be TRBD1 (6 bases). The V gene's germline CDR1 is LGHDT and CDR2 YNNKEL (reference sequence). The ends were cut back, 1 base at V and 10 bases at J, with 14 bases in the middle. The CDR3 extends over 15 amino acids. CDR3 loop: CASSQVPGAKSPLHF. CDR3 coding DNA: TGTGCCAGCAGCCAAGTACCGGGGGCGAAATCACCCCTCCACTTT. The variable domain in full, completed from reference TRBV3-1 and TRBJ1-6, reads DTAVSQTPKYLVTQMGNDKSIKCEQNLGHDTMYWYKQDSKKFLKIMFSYNNKELIINETVPNRFSPKSPDKAHLNLHINSLELGDSAVYFCASSQVPGAKSPLHFGNGTRLTVT.

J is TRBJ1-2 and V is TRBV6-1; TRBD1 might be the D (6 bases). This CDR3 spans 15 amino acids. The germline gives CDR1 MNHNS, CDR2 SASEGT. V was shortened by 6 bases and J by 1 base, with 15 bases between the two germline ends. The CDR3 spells CASSDLGGLNYGYTF. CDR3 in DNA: TGTGCCAGCAGCGACTTGGGGGGGCTTAACTATGGCTACACCTTC.

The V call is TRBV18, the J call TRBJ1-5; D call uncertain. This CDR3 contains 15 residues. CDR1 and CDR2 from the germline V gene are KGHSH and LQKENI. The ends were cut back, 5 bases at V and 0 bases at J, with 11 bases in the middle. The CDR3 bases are TGTGCCAGCTCATCCGTGGGTTATAGCAATCAGCCCCAGCATTTT. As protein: CASSSVGYSNQPQHF.